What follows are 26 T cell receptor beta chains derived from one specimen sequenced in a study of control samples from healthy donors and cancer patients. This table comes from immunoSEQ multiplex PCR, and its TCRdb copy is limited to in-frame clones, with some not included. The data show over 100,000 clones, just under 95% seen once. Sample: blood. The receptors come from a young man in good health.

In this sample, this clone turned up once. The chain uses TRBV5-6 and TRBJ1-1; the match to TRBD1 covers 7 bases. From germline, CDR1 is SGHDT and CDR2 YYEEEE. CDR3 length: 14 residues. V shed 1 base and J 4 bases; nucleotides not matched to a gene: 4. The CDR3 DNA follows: TGTGCCAGCAGCTTGCAACAGGGGACCACTGAAGCTTTCTTT. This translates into CASSLQQGTTEAFF.

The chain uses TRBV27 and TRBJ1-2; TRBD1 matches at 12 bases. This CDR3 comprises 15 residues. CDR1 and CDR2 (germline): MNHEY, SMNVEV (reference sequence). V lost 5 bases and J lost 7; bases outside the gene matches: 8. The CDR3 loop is CASSNRDRGLGGYTF. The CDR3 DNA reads TGTGCCAGCAGTAACCGGGACAGGGGGCTCGGTGGCTACACCTTC.

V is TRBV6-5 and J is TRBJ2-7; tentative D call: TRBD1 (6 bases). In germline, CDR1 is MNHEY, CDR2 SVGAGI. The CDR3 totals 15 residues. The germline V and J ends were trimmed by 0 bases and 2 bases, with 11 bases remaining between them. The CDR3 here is CASSYSGDTPYEQYF. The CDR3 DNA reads TGTGCCAGCAGTTACTCCGGGGACACTCCCTACGAGCAGTACTTC.

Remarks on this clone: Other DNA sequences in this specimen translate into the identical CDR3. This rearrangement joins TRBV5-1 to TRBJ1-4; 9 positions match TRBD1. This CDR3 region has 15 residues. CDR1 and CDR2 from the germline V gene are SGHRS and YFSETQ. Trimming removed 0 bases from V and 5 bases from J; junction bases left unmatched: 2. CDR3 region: CASSLAGTGNEKLFF. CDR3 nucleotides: TGCGCCAGCAGCTTGGCCGGGACAGGGAATGAAAAACTGTTTTTT.

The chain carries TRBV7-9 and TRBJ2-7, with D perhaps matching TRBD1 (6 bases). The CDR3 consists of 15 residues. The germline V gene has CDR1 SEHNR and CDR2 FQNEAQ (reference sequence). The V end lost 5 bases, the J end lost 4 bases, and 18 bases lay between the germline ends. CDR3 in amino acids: CASSTHRDRTYEQYF. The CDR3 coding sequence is TGTGCCAGCAGCACCCACAGGGATCGGACTTACGAGCAGTACTTC.

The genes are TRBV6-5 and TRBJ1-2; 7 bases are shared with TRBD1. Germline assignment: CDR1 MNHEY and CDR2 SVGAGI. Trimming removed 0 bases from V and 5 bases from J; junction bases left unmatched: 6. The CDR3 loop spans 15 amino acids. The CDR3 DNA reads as TGTGCCAGCAGTTACTCGTCAGGGGGTGCTTATGGCTACACCTTC. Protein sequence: CASSYSSGGAYGYTF.

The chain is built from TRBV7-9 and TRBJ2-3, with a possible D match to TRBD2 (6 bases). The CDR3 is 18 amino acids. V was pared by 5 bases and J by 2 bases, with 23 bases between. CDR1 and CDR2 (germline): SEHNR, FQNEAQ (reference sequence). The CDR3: CASSHPPSGGPFTDTQYF. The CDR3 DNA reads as TGTGCCAGCAGCCATCCCCCCTCCGGGGGACCGTTCACAGATACGCAGTATTTT.

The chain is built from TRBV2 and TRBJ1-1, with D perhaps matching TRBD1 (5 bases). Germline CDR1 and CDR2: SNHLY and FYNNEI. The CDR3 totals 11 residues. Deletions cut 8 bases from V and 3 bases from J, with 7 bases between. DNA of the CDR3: TGTGCCAGCGGCAGGGACACTGAAGCTTTCTTT. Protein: CASGRDTEAFF.

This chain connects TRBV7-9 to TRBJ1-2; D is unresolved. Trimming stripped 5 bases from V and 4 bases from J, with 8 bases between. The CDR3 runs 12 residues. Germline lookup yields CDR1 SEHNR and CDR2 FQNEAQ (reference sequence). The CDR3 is CASSPDIYGYTF. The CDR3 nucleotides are TGTGCCAGCAGCCCAGACATCTATGGCTACACCTTC.

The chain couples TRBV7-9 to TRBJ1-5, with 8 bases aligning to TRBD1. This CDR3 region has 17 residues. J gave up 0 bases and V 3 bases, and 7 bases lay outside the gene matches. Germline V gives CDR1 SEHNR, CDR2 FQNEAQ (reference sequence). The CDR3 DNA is TGTGCCAGCAGCTTCGCAGGACAGGGAGTTAGCAATCAGCCCCAGCATTTT. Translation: CASSFAGQGVSNQPQHF.

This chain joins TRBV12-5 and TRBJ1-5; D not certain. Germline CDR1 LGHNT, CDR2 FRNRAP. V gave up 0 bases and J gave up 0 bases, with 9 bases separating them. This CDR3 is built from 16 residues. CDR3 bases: TGTGCTAGTGGTTTGGTACCCGGTTATAGCAATCAGCCCCAGCATTTT. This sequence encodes CASGLVPGYSNQPQHF. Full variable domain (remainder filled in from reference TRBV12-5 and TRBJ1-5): DARVTQTPRHKVTEMGQEVTMRCQPILGHNTVFWYRQTMMQGLELLAYFRNRAPLDDSGMPKDRFSAEMPDATLATLKIQPSEPRDSAVYFCASGLVPGYSNQPQHFGDGTRLSIL.

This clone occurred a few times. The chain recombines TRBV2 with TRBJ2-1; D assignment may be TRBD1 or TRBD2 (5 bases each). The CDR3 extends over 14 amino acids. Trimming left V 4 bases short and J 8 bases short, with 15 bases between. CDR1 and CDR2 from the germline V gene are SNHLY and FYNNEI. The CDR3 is CASSALEGFHEQFF. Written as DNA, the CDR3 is TGTGCCAGCAGTGCTCTCGAGGGGTTTCATGAGCAGTTCTTC.

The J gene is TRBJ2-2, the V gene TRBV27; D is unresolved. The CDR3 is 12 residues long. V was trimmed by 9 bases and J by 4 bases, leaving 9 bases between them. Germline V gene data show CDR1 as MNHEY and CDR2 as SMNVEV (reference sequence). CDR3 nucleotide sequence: TGTGCCAGTGGGGATTCCACCGGGGAGCTGTTTTTT. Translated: CASGDSTGELFF.

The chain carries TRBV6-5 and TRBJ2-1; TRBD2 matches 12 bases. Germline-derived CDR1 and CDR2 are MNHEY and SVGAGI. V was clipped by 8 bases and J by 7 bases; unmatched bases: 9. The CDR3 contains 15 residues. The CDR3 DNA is TGTGCCAGCGGACTAGGACTAGCGGGGTCTAATGAGCAGTTCTTC. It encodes CASGLGLAGSNEQFF.

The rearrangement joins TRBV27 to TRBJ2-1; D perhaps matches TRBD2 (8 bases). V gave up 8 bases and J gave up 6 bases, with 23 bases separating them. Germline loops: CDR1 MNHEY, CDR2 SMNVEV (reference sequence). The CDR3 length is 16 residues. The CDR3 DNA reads TGTGCCAGCCCCGGGGGGGAGGGGGCGATCCCCAATGAGCAGTTCTTC. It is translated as CASPGGEGAIPNEQFF.

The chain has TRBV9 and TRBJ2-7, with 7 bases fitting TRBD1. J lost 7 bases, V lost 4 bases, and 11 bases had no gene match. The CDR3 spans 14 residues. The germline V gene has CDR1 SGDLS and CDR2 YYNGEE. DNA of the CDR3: TGTGCCAGCAGCACGGGACAGTTAGTTGGAGAGCAGTACTTC. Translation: CASSTGQLVGEQYF.

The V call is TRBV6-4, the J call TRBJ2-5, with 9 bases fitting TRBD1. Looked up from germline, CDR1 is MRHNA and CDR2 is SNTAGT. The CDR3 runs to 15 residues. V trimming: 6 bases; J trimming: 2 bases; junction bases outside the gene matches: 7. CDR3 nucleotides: TGTGCCAGCAGCCACAGGGGACAGGGACAAGAGACCCAGTACTTC. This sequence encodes CASSHRGQGQETQYF.

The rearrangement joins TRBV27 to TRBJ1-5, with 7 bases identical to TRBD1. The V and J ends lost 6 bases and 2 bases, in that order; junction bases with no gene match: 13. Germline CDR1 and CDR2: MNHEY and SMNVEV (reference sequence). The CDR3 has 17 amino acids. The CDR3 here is CASRPHRQGGGNQPQHF. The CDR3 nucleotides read TGTGCCAGCAGACCGCATAGACAGGGCGGTGGCAATCAGCCCCAGCATTTT.

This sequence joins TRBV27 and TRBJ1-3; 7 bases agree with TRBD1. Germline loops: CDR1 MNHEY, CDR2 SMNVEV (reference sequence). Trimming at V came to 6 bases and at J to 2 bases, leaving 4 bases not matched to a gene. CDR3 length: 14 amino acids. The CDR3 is CASRRTGAGNTIYF. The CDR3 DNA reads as TGTGCCAGCAGGAGAACAGGGGCTGGAAACACCATATATTTT.

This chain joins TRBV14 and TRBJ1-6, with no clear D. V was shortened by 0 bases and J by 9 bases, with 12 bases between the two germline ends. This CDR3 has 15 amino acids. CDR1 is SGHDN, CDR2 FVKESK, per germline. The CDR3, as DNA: TGTGCCAGCAGCCAAGAATGGCAGCTGGGTTCACCCCTCCACTTT. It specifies CASSQEWQLGSPLHF.

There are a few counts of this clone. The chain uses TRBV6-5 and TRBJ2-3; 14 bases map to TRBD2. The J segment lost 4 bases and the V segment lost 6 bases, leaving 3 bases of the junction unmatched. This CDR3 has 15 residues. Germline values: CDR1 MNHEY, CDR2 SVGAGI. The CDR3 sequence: CASRGLAGAPDTQYF. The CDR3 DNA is TGTGCCAGCAGGGGACTAGCGGGGGCCCCAGATACGCAGTATTTT.

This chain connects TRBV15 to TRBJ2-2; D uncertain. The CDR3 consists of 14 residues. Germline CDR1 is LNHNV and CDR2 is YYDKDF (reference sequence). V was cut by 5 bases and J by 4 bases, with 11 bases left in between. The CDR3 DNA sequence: TGTGCCACCAGCGGCTCCTGGGGCACCGGGGAGCTGTTTTTT. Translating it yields CATSGSWGTGELFF.

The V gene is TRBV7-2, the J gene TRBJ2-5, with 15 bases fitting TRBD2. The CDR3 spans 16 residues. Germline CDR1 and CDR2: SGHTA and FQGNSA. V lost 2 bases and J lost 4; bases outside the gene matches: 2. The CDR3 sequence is CASSLQGLAGGETQYF. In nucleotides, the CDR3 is TGTGCCAGCAGCTTACAGGGACTAGCGGGGGGAGAGACCCAGTACTTC.

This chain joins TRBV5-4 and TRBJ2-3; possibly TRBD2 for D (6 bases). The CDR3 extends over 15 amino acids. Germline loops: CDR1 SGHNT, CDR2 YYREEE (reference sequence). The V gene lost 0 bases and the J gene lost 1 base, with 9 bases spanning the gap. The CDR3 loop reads CASSLGGVGTDTQYF. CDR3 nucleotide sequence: TGTGCCAGCAGCTTGGGCGGGGTTGGCACAGATACGCAGTATTTT.

In DNA form, the CDR3 reads TGTGCCAGCAGCGTAGGATCTAACACAGATACGCAGTATTTT. The encoded protein is CASSVGSNTDTQYF. The chain links TRBV9 to TRBJ2-3; D gene uncertain. Germline CDR1 is SGDLS and CDR2 is YYNGEE. The CDR3 is 14 amino acids. The germline V and J ends were trimmed by 0 bases and 2 bases, with 7 bases remaining between them. The whole variable domain, remainder taken from reference TRBV9 and TRBJ2-3, is DSGVTQTPKHLITATGQRVTLRCSPRSGDLSVYWYQQSLDQGLQFLIQYYNGEERAKGNILERFSAQQFPDLHSELNLSSLELGDSALYFCASSVGSNTDTQYFGPGTRLTVL.

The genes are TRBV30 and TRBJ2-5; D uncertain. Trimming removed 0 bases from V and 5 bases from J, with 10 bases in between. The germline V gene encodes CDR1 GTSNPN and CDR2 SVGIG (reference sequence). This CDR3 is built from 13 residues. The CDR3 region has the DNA TGTGCCTGGAGTGTACTAATAAGGGAGACCCAGTACTTC. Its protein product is CAWSVLIRETQYF.